This is a list of T cell receptor beta chains from one sample in a study of blood T cells in healthy people across ages. MiXCR, run by TCRdb on the 5' RACE reads, gives a single entry per CDR3 protein. The profile shows hundreds of thousands of distinct CDR3 sequences, more than 45% of them singletons. Input material: blood. Every receptor here comes from a woman over 75 in good health. CDR3s include the opening cysteine and the closing phenylalanine or tryptophan. Each record gives: clone size, D gene, J gene, V gene, CDR3 protein, CDR3 DNA. A D gene is named only where the DNA matches it firmly. Clone size appears in some rows only: once, few, many, or a class for an expanded clone.

few | TRBD2 | TRBJ2-5 | TRBV7-2 | CASSLAGGSETQYF | TGTGCCAGCAGCTTAGCGGGGGGGAGTGAGACCCAGTACTTC
few | TRBD1 | TRBJ2-1 | TRBV5-1 | CASSVGGTGGYNEQFF | TGCGCCAGCAGCGTGGGCGGGACAGGGGGTTACAATGAGCAGTTCTTC
many | - | TRBJ2-7 | TRBV3-1 | CASTSNLQTYEQYF | TGTGCCAGCACCTCGAACTTACAAACCTACGAGCAGTACTTC
- | - | TRBJ2-7 | TRBV29-1 | CSVEVGASLYEQYF | TGCAGCGTTGAAGTGGGGGCCAGTCTCTACGAGCAGTACTTC
few | TRBD2 | TRBJ2-5 | TRBV20-1 | CSAVSDHTSGGQETQYF | TGCAGTGCTGTCTCTGATCACACTAGCGGGGGGCAAGAGACCCAGTACTTC
- | - | TRBJ1-6 | TRBV5-1 | CASSAGGAGLKGTLHF | TGCGCCAGCAGCGCGGGCGGTGCGGGGCTCAAAGGCACCCTCCACTTT
- | - | TRBJ1-2 | TRBV7-3 | CASSLMASAGSYGYTF | TGTGCCAGCAGCTTAATGGCGTCAGCGGGGAGCTATGGCTACACCTTC
many | TRBD2 | TRBJ2-1 | TRBV7-2 | CASSLLAGGFREQFF | TGTGCCAGCAGCCTACTAGCGGGGGGATTCCGTGAGCAGTTCTTC
- | - | TRBJ2-2 | TRBV9 | CASSFKVDTGELFF | TGTGCCAGCAGCTTTAAGGTTGACACCGGGGAGCTGTTTTTT
- | - | TRBJ2-5 | TRBV4-1 | CASSSQWPGGETQYF | TGCGCCAGCAGCTCCCAGTGGCCAGGTGGGGAGACCCAGTACTTC
few | - | TRBJ1-1 | TRBV5-1 | CASSSGIGASTEAFF | TGCGCCAGCAGCTCAGGGATCGGGGCTTCCACTGAAGCTTTCTTT
many | - | TRBJ2-1 | TRBV27 | CASSLQGGVDEQFF | TGTGCCAGCAGTTTACAAGGCGGGGTGGATGAGCAGTTCTTC
many | - | TRBJ2-5 | TRBV7-3 | CASSSLGAKETQYF | TGTGCCAGCAGCTCACTGGGGGCCAAAGAGACCCAGTACTTC
- | - | TRBJ2-7 | TRBV20-1 | CSASPFLRPAYEQYF | TGCAGTGCTAGCCCCTTTCTCCGGCCTGCCTACGAGCAGTACTTC
many | - | TRBJ2-7 | TRBV5-1 | CASHNGGTNSYEQYF | TGCGCCAGCCACAACGGCGGGACAAACTCCTACGAGCAGTACTTC
few | - | TRBJ2-3 | TRBV20-1 | CSARPLSSTSTDTQYF | TGCAGTGCTAGACCCCTGTCTTCTACTAGCACAGATACGCAGTATTTT
- | TRBD1 | TRBJ2-7 | TRBV7-2 | CASSSTGTGYGEQYF | TGTGCCAGCAGCTCCACCGGGACAGGGTATGGCGAGCAGTACTTC
- | - | TRBJ2-6 | TRBV12-3/TRBV12-4 | CASSFRTVPGANVLTF | TGTGCCAGCAGTTTTCGGACAGTCCCCGGGGCCAACGTCCTGACTTTC
few | - | TRBJ1-1 | TRBV5-1 | CASSGRGTVGEAFF | TGCGCCAGCAGCGGGCGCGGGACCGTCGGTGAAGCTTTCTTT
- | - | TRBJ2-1 | TRBV19 | CASSNPPLYNEQFF | TGTGCCAGTAGTAATCCACCCCTTTACAATGAGCAGTTCTTC
- | - | TRBJ2-7 | TRBV20-1 | CSARDRSSRQNIYEQYF | TGCAGTGCTAGAGATCGAAGTTCGAGACAGAACATCTACGAGCAGTACTTC
- | - | TRBJ1-4 | TRBV7-3 | CASSAGKDEKLFF | TGTGCCAGCAGCGCAGGCAAGGATGAAAAACTGTTTTTT
- | TRBD2 | TRBJ2-3 | TRBV28 | CASSQGSGGRTDTQYF | TGTGCCAGCAGCCAGGGCAGCGGGGGACGCACAGATACGCAGTATTTT
few | - | TRBJ2-7 | TRBV7-2 | CASSLAGGQLYEQYF | TGTGCCAGCAGCTTAGCAGGTGGACAGCTCTACGAGCAGTACTTC
many | - | TRBJ2-3 | TRBV20-1 | CSARTPPDTQYF | TGCAGTGCTAGGACCCCCCCAGATACGCAGTATTTT
few | - | TRBJ2-3 | TRBV7-9 | CASSLDGRDTQYF | TGTGCCAGCAGCTTAGACGGGAGAGATACGCAGTATTTT
few | - | TRBJ2-1 | TRBV11-2 | CASSFLGDVSSYNEQFF | TGTGCCAGCAGCTTTCTGGGAGATGTCAGCTCCTACAATGAGCAGTTCTTC
many | - | TRBJ2-1 | TRBV10-3 | CAIRELDIPNEQFF | TGTGCCATCAGAGAGCTAGACATCCCCAATGAGCAGTTCTTC
many | - | TRBJ2-4 | TRBV6-1 | CASSPGIEAKNIQYF | TGTGCCAGCAGTCCGGGCATTGAGGCCAAAAACATTCAGTACTTC
few | TRBD2 | TRBJ2-1 | TRBV6-5 | CASSPGLAHNEQFF | TGTGCCAGCAGCCCGGGACTAGCACACAATGAGCAGTTCTTC
- | - | TRBJ2-3 | TRBV4-1 | CASSLVEGLGTYTQYF | TGCGCCAGCAGCCTTGTGGAGGGCCTCGGCACCTATACGCAGTATTTT
few | - | TRBJ2-3 | TRBV24-1 | CATSVGDDLSTDTQYF | TGTGCCACCAGTGTCGGGGACGACCTGAGCACAGATACGCAGTATTTT
many | - | TRBJ2-7 | TRBV6-5 | CASSPRGPSSYEQYF | TGTGCCAGCAGTCCCAGGGGTCCTAGCTCCTACGAGCAGTACTTC
many | - | TRBJ2-7 | TRBV28 | CASSLSRAGTYEQYF | TGTGCCAGCAGTTTAAGTAGGGCCGGGACCTACGAGCAGTACTTC
many | TRBD2 | TRBJ2-3 | TRBV5-1 | CASSLAGSRGDTQYF | TGCGCCAGCAGCTTGGCCGGGTCGCGGGGGGATACGCAGTATTTT
few | - | TRBJ1-5 | TRBV6-5 | CASRPLGAGDGEPQHF | TGTGCCAGCAGACCCCTAGGGGCAGGGGACGGCGAGCCCCAGCATTTT
- | - | TRBJ2-1 | TRBV29-1 | CSVLSGGPNEQFF | TGCAGCGTGTTGTCCGGGGGGCCTAATGAGCAGTTCTTC
- | TRBD1 | TRBJ2-7 | TRBV18 | CASSPTGSNYEQYF | TGTGCCAGCTCACCGACAGGGTCGAACTACGAGCAGTACTTC
- | TRBD1 | TRBJ2-7 | TRBV7-2 | CASSFERTGSYEQYF | TGTGCCAGCAGTTTCGAACGGACAGGGTCCTACGAGCAGTACTTC
many | TRBD2 | TRBJ2-5 | TRBV20-1 | CSATHGTSALRRQETQYF | TGCAGTGCTACCCACGGGACTAGCGCCCTACGGCGCCAAGAGACCCAGTACTTC
- | - | TRBJ1-3 | TRBV11-1 | CASSSRGRISGNTIYF | TGTGCCAGCAGCAGCCGGGGACGGATCTCTGGAAACACCATATATTTT
many | - | TRBJ2-1 | TRBV7-3 | CASSLMSGAGYNEQFF | TGTGCCAGCAGCTTAATGTCGGGGGCGGGTTACAATGAGCAGTTCTTC
once | TRBD2 | TRBJ2-5 | TRBV5-1 | CASSSIGLAGGETQYF | TGCGCCAGCAGCTCTATCGGCCTAGCGGGAGGAGAGACCCAGTACTTC
few | TRBD2 | TRBJ2-1 | TRBV20-1 | CSAPGLFYSEQFF | TGCAGTGCACCGGGACTATTCTACAGTGAGCAGTTCTTC